This is a list of T cell receptor beta chains from one sample in a study of blood T cell repertoires in COVID-19. Sequencing used immunoSEQ multiplex PCR; TCRdb keeps in-frame clones, though not all of them. The data show 68,000 or so clones, with less than 95% seen just once and less than 0.6% held by the top ten. The sample taken for sequencing was peripheral blood. The origin of the receptors is a man aged 50-59 years with COVID-19, enrolled during active disease. CDR3s include the opening cysteine and the closing phenylalanine or tryptophan. Each record gives: clone size, D gene, J gene, V gene, CDR3 protein, CDR3 DNA. D genes are given only for firm matches. Not every row has a clone size; where given, it reads once, few, many or a size class.

>NA|NA|TRBJ2-7|TRBV18
CASSPWGREQYF
TGTGCCAGCTCACCCTGGGGGCGAGAGCAGTACTTC
>NA|TRBD1|TRBJ1-1|TRBV6-6
CASSYEGGARGTEAFF
TGTGCCAGCAGTTACGAAGGGGGAGCCAGGGGGACTGAAGCTTTCTTT
>NA|TRBD1|TRBJ1-4|TRBV27
CASREQGSGEKLFF
TGTGCCAGCAGGGAACAGGGGAGCGGTGAAAAACTGTTTTTT
>NA|NA|TRBJ2-7|TRBV28
CASSLQGTGEQYF
TGTGCCAGCAGTTTGCAGGGGACGGGGGAGCAGTACTTC
>once|NA|TRBJ2-7|TRBV19
CASSTGTFGYEQYF
TGTGCCAGTAGTACAGGGACTTTTGGCTACGAGCAGTACTTC
>NA|TRBD1|TRBJ2-1|TRBV18
CARLGTGTCNEQFF
TGTGCCAGGCTCGGGACAGGGACCTGCAATGAGCAGTTCTTC
>NA|TRBD1|TRBJ1-3|TRBV19
CASRPLGTGDSGNTIYF
TGTGCCAGTAGACCCTTGGGGACAGGAGACTCTGGAAACACCATATATTTT
>NA|TRBD1|TRBJ1-1|TRBV6-2/TRBV6-3
CASSYPQGAPNTEAFF
TGTGCCAGCAGTTATCCCCAGGGGGCCCCGAACACTGAAGCTTTCTTT
>few|TRBD1|TRBJ2-3|TRBV9
CASSGLTGGTDTQYF
TGTGCCAGCAGCGGCCTGACAGGGGGCACAGATACGCAGTATTTT
>few|TRBD1|TRBJ1-2|TRBV7-2
CASSSDRVGGYTF
TGTGCCAGCAGCTCGGACAGGGTAGGAGGCTACACCTTC
>NA|NA|TRBJ1-4|TRBV6-5
CASTLNPGNEKLFF
TGTGCCAGCACTCTTAACCCAGGGAATGAAAAACTGTTTTTT
>NA|TRBD2|TRBJ2-2|TRBV29-1
CSVAATSSGELFF
TGCAGCGTTGCCGCGACTAGCTCCGGGGAGCTGTTTTTT
>NA|NA|TRBJ1-1|TRBV29-1
CSVVGGGTEAFF
TGCAGCGTAGTCGGGGGAGGGACTGAAGCTTTCTTT
>NA|TRBD2|TRBJ2-1|TRBV4-1
CASSQDQRETHNEQFF
TGCGCCAGCAGCCAAGATCAGCGGGAGACCCACAATGAGCAGTTCTTC
>NA|NA|TRBJ2-7|TRBV3-1/TRBV3-2
CASSQDGGRGLRGQYF
TGTGCCAGCAGCCAAGATGGAGGGAGAGGTCTACGAGGGCAGTACTTC
>NA|NA|TRBJ1-2|TRBV24-1
CATSDSRYLAYGYTF
TGTGCCACCAGTGATTCCCGTTATTTGGCCTATGGCTACACCTTC
>NA|NA|TRBJ1-5|TRBV21-1
CASTDRDNQPQHF
TGTGCCAGTACCGACAGGGACAATCAGCCCCAGCATTTT
>NA|NA|TRBJ2-7|TRBV4-3
CASSQESTGGFYEQYF
TGCGCCAGCAGCCAAGAATCCACCGGAGGATTTTACGAGCAGTACTTC
>NA|TRBD1|TRBJ1-3|TRBV2
CASSIQGAAGNTIYF
TGTGCCAGCAGTATACAGGGGGCGGCTGGAAACACCATATATTTT
>few|TRBD1|TRBJ2-1|TRBV19
CASSSDRGPYNEQFF
TGTGCCAGTAGTAGTGACAGGGGACCCTACAATGAGCAGTTCTTC
>NA|TRBD2|TRBJ2-7|TRBV28
CASSLPGLAGPEQYF
TGTGCCAGCAGCCTACCAGGACTAGCGGGGCCCGAGCAGTACTTC
>NA|TRBD2|TRBJ2-1|TRBV3-1/TRBV3-2
CASSPGLAGGLYNEQFF
TGTGCCAGCAGCCCAGGACTAGCGGGAGGCCTCTACAATGAGCAGTTCTTC
>NA|NA|TRBJ2-1|TRBV18
CASSPEQGDEQFF
TGTGCCAGCTCACCCGAACAAGGGGATGAGCAGTTCTTC
>NA|TRBD1|TRBJ2-7|TRBV5-5
CASSPTGQGRYF
TGTGCCAGCAGCCCAACCGGACAGGGAAGGTACTTC
>NA|NA|TRBJ1-3|TRBV6-5
CASSYSPGNGNTIYF
TGTGCCAGCAGTTACTCTCCAGGGAATGGAAACACCATATATTTT
>NA|TRBD2|TRBJ2-1|TRBV6-5
CASRREGYNEQFF
TGTGCCAGCAGGCGGGAGGGGTACAATGAGCAGTTCTTC
>once|NA|TRBJ2-5|TRBV28
CASSSYRVLQETQYF
TGTGCCAGCAGTTCCTACAGGGTTTTACAAGAGACCCAGTACTTC
>NA|TRBD2|TRBJ2-3|TRBV4-3
CASSQLAGARDTQYF
TGCGCCAGCAGCCAATTAGCGGGGGCCCGAGATACGCAGTATTTT
>NA|NA|TRBJ2-2|TRBV29-1
CSVGHTNTGELFF
TGCAGCGTTGGGCACACGAACACCGGGGAGCTGTTTTTT
>NA|TRBD2|TRBJ2-4|TRBV4-3
CASSQERLAGGSAKNIQYF
TGCGCCAGCAGCCAAGAAAGGCTAGCGGGAGGATCGGCCAAAAACATTCAGTACTTC
>NA|NA|TRBJ2-2|TRBV28
CASSQGGLTGELFF
TGTGCCAGCAGCCAAGGCGGGCTAACCGGGGAGCTGTTTTTT
>NA|TRBD1|TRBJ1-4|TRBV6-5
CASSRQGRREKLFF
TGTGCCAGCAGCCGACAGGGCAGGCGTGAAAAACTGTTTTTT
>once|NA|TRBJ1-1|TRBV3-1/TRBV3-2
CASSPEEGGAEAFF
TGTGCCAGCAGCCCCGAGGAGGGTGGGGCTGAAGCTTTCTTT
>NA|NA|TRBJ1-5|TRBV7-8
CASSLGLAVMQPQHF
TGTGCCAGCAGCTTAGGTCTGGCTGTTATGCAGCCCCAGCATTTT
>NA|TRBD1|TRBJ1-5|TRBV10-2
CASSTTGIDQPQHF
TGCGCCAGCAGTACGACAGGGATAGATCAGCCCCAGCATTTT
>NA|NA|TRBJ1-4|TRBV4-2
CASSQDPGDEKLFF
TGTGCCAGCAGCCAAGATCCGGGGGACGAGAAACTGTTTTTT
>NA|NA|TRBJ2-1|TRBV11-3
CASSTNLGDEQFF
TGTGCCAGCAGCACCAATTTAGGGGATGAGCAGTTCTTC
>once|NA|TRBJ2-1|TRBV9
CASSIWGDRGNSGSIHEQFF
TGTGCCAGCAGCATCTGGGGGGACAGGGGAAATAGCGGGAGCATCCATGAGCAGTTCTTC
>NA|NA|TRBJ2-5|TRBV19
CASSPTRVGETQYF
TGTGCCAGTAGTCCCACGAGGGTTGGAGAGACCCAGTACTTC
>NA|NA|TRBJ2-5|TRBV5-6
CASSFSKETQYF
TGTGCCAGCAGCTTCTCTAAGGAGACCCAGTACTTC
>NA|TRBD1|TRBJ1-4|TRBV27
CASTTTQGRNEKLFF
TGTGCCAGCACTACCACACAGGGGCGCAATGAAAAACTGTTTTTT
>once|NA|TRBJ1-2|TRBV24-1
CATSTNIGPGPDYGYTF
TGTGCCACCAGTACAAACATAGGGCCAGGGCCCGACTATGGCTACACCTTC
>NA|TRBD1|TRBJ2-1|TRBV27
CASNRDRGSYNEQFF
TGTGCCAGCAACCGGGACAGGGGATCCTACAATGAGCAGTTCTTC
>NA|TRBD1|TRBJ2-1|TRBV29-1
CSVDWGTGNEQFF
TGCAGCGTTGATTGGGGGACAGGAAATGAGCAGTTCTTC
>NA|NA|TRBJ2-7|TRBV7-8
CASTLSGDSYEQYF
TGTGCCAGCACCCTCTCCGGGGATTCCTACGAGCAGTACTTC
>NA|TRBD1|TRBJ1-4|TRBV5-5
CASSLRQGDEKLFF
TGTGCCAGCAGCTTGCGGCAGGGGGATGAAAAACTGTTTTTT
>NA|NA|TRBJ1-5|TRBV28
CASSFRGGDSNQPQHF
TGTGCCAGCAGTTTTCGAGGGGGGGATAGCAATCAGCCCCAGCATTTT